This T cell receptor (beta chain) was found in a study of memory CD4+ T cells and cytomegalovirus serostatus. Turning to this clone: What it binds is unknown.

Study-wide results and limits: CMV serostatus prediction reached median AUC about 0.96, or 0.93 with US-trained model.

Assay: immunoSEQ multiplex PCR; the TCRdb copy retains only in-frame clones and omits some. Among over 35,000 clones listed, 75% to 85% were seen once. V dropped 4 bases and J dropped 0 bases, with 10 bases sitting between them. The germline V gene encodes CDR1 SNHLY and CDR2 FYNNEI. This CDR3 is built from 15 residues. Single viable CD3+CD4+CD8-CD45RO+ cells were sorted as the memory CD4+ T cells. The gene calls are TRBV2 and TRBJ2-4, with unresolved D. Sequenced material: memory CD4+ T cells from blood. The sequence was obtained from an adult in good health and CMV-seronegative. The CDR3: CASSVESLAKNIQYF. The CDR3 DNA follows: TGTGCCAGCAGTGTAGAGAGCCTAGCCAAAAACATTCAGTACTTC.